The next 8 T cell receptor beta chains were all read from a single sample in a study of blood T cells in healthy people across ages. Alongside a J-beta primer mix, a sample-barcoded 5' primer served in a second PCR lasting 7 to 11 cycles. MiXCR, applied by TCRdb to the 5' RACE reads, yields one record per CDR3 protein. The sample holds about 840,000 distinct CDR3 sequences; roughly 29% are singletons and the top ten take roughly 10%. These same data were also listed under a study on T cells of mothers and their children.

The specimen sequenced was blood. These receptors came from a woman in her thirties or forties in good health.

This clonotype was counted ten times or more. This sequence joins TRBV18 and TRBJ2-7; D ambiguous. Germline CDR1 is KGHSH and CDR2 is LQKENI. V dropped 2 bases and J dropped 6 bases, with 14 bases sitting between them. This CDR3 is built from 14 residues. CDR3 bases: TGTGCCAGCTCACCAGGTTGGCAGGAAGGCGAGCAGTACTTC. Protein sequence: CASSPGWQEGEQYF.

The chain employs TRBV5-1 and TRBJ2-1; 9 nucleotides align to TRBD1. Unmatched junction bases numbered 11, after V lost 7 bases and J lost 3 bases. The CDR3 runs 16 residues. Germline loops: CDR1 SGHRS, CDR2 YFSETQ. As DNA, the CDR3 is TGCGCCAGCGAACTCTCCGGGACAGGGTACTACAATGAGCAGTTCTTC. It is translated as CASELSGTGYYNEQFF.

With regard to this clonotype: One end of the junction does not line up with germline, which may come from a read error. V usage is TRBV5-1 and J usage is TRBJ1-4; TRBD1 matches at 8 bases. The CDR3 loop spans 14 amino acids. Germline CDR1 and CDR2: SGHRS and YFSETQ. CDR3 DNA: TGCGCCAGCAGCGCAGGGACAGGCCGCGAAAAACGGTTTTTT. Amino acids: CASSAGTGREKRFF.

The chain employs TRBV7-2 and TRBJ1-4; D is unresolved. V lost 1 base, J lost 4 bases, and 10 bases lay in between. Looked up from germline, CDR1 is SGHTA and CDR2 is FQGNSA. This CDR3 has 15 amino acids. The CDR3 protein is CASSLDYGHNEKLFF. The CDR3 coding sequence is TGTGCCAGCAGCTTAGATTACGGTCATAATGAAAAACTGTTTTTT.

A remark on this clonotype: Relative to the germline gene, one junction end is altered; a read error may explain this. V gene TRBV5-5 combines with J gene TRBJ2-3; no clear D. Germline CDR1 and CDR2: SGHKS and YYEKEE (reference sequence). The CDR3 runs to 13 residues. Here the CDR3 reads CAGSLIQRDTQYF. The CDR3 DNA reads TGTGCCGGCAGCTTGATCCAGAGGGATACGCAGTATTTT.

This clonotype was detected a few times. The junction differs from germline at one of its ends, possibly a read error. The rearrangement links TRBV7-9 to TRBJ2-6, with D maybe TRBD1 (5 bases). This CDR3 has 15 amino acids. Germline CDR1 is SEHNR and CDR2 is FQNEAQ (reference sequence). In DNA form, the CDR3 reads TGTGCCAGCAGCTTAGATTCCTCTGGGGCCAACGTCCCGACTTTC. It encodes CASSLDSSGANVPTF.

The V and J genes are TRBV12-3 or TRBV12-4 and TRBJ1-2; no firm D call. The CDR3 consists of 14 residues. V lost 3 bases and J lost 8, with 16 bases in between. This chain's CDR3 is CASSFPLGGHGYTF. For the CDR3, the DNA is TGTGCCAGCAGTTTTCCCCTCGGAGGGCACGGCTACACCTTC.

The V call is TRBV9, the J call TRBJ1-2; possible D gene TRBD1, 6 bases. The germline V gene has CDR1 SGDLS and CDR2 YYNGEE. V was trimmed by 6 bases and J by 0 bases, leaving 18 bases between them. The length of the CDR3 is 16 residues. The CDR3 loop is CASNRGEQGSNYGYTF. The CDR3 nucleotides are TGTGCCAGCAACCGGGGAGAGCAGGGGTCTAACTATGGCTACACCTTC. The full variable domain, in which reference TRBV9 and TRBJ1-2 provide the parts outside the CDR3, is DSGVTQTPKHLITATGQRVTLRCSPRSGDLSVYWYQQSLDQGLQFLIQYYNGEERAKGNILERFSAQQFPDLHSELNLSSLELGDSALYFCASNRGEQGSNYGYTFGSGTRLTVV.